This TCR beta chain appears in the sequencing data of a study of T cells in Graves' hyperthyroidism and ophthalmopathy. The V end lost 3 bases, the J end lost 8 bases, and 16 bases lay between the germline ends. Germline V lookup: CDR1 SGHNT, CDR2 YENEEA. The CDR3 is 15 amino acids. This clonotype was observed at least ten times. From 8.5 to 10 ml of fresh peripheral blood, PBMCs were isolated. TCR beta CDR3 region amplification was performed from RNA transcripts. Primed by the HTBI set, a first-round RT-PCR was run on the TCR CDR3. TCRdb processed the multiplex PCR reads anew with MiXCR; each CDR3 protein has one entry. The table shows approximately 380,000 distinct CDR3 sequences, with about 14% occurring only once.

Sequenced material: blood. This receptor was identified in a man over 45 with Graves' ophthalmopathy. This chain uses TRBV11-3 with TRBJ1-4; D perhaps matches TRBD1 (6 bases). For the CDR3, the DNA is TGTGCCAGCAGCTTCAGAACAGGGATGGGGGAAAAACTGTTTTTT. It yields the protein CASSFRTGMGEKLFF.